This passage covers 15 T cell receptor beta chains from one sample sequenced in a study of blood T cell repertoires in COVID-19. Some clones are missing from TCRdb's copy, which holds only in-frame ones; the method was immunoSEQ multiplex PCR. The table shows fewer than 500,000 clones, with about 90% occurring only once. The sample comprised peripheral blood. These receptors were taken from a man aged 18 to 30 with COVID-19, enrolled during active disease.

The chain joins TRBV5-1 to TRBJ2-1, with 10 bases aligning to TRBD2. Germline V gives CDR1 SGHRS, CDR2 YFSETQ. V lost 0 bases and J lost 4; bases outside the gene matches: 7. CDR3 length: 17 amino acids. The DNA for the CDR3 is TGCGCCAGCAGCTTGGGGCTAGCGGGAGCTGGGTACAATGAGCAGTTCTTC. This codes for CASSLGLAGAGYNEQFF.

The chain employs TRBV2 and TRBJ2-1, with a weak D call TRBD1 (6 bases). CDR3 length: 13 residues. Trimming left V 5 bases short and J 3 bases short, with 8 bases between. Germline CDR1 and CDR2: SNHLY and FYNNEI. CDR3 nucleotide sequence: TGTGCCAGCAGTCCACAGGGCTACAATGAGCAGTTCTTC. This sequence encodes CASSPQGYNEQFF.

The sample holds one count of this clone. This chain joins TRBV2 and TRBJ2-7; D unresolved. The CDR3 is 16 amino acids. CDR1 and CDR2 (germline): SNHLY, FYNNEI. V lost 6 bases and J 0 bases, leaving 18 bases between the germline ends. CDR3 sequence reads: CASRQGLLRSSYEQYF. The CDR3 nucleotides are TGTGCCAGCAGACAAGGCCTCCTTAGGAGCTCCTACGAGCAGTACTTC.

This clone was counted once. The rearrangement joins TRBV10-1 to TRBJ2-7; D may be TRBD1 (6 bases). The CDR3 length is 13 residues. Germline CDR1 and CDR2: WNHNN and SYGVQD (reference sequence). The ends were cut back, 6 bases at V and 3 bases at J, with 12 bases in the middle. CDR3 bases: TGCGCCAGCAGCGCAGGGACAAACTACGAGCAGTACTTC. Translating it yields CASSAGTNYEQYF.

The genes are TRBV27 and TRBJ2-7; 8 bases fit TRBD1. The junction had 5 bases not matched to a gene; V was cut back by 6 bases and J by 4 bases. The CDR3 sequence is 13 residues long. The germline V gene has CDR1 MNHEY and CDR2 SMNVEV (reference sequence). The CDR3 here is CASRPGGAYEQYF. CDR3 coding DNA: TGTGCCAGCAGGCCAGGGGGCGCTTACGAGCAGTACTTC.

The genes are TRBV6-5 and TRBJ1-2, with 7 bases aligning to TRBD1. The trim removed 5 bases at V and 7 bases at J, leaving 10 bases unmatched. This CDR3 spans 14 amino acids. Germline V gene lookup returns CDR1 MNHEY and CDR2 SVGAGI. CDR3 DNA sequence: TGTGCCAGCAGTCCGCTAACAGGGGAAGCTGGCTACACCTTC. Protein product: CASSPLTGEAGYTF.

The chain recombines TRBV7-6 with TRBJ2-3, with 7 bases that match TRBD2. CDR3 length: 14 amino acids. With 8 bases clipped from V and 3 bases from J, the junction kept 8 bases outside the gene matches. Looked up from germline, CDR1 is SGHVS and CDR2 is FNYEAQ. CDR3: CASGFIGGTDTQYF. The CDR3 nucleotides are TGTGCCAGCGGATTTATCGGGGGGACAGATACGCAGTATTTT.

This clone was detected once. V gene TRBV12-5 combines with J gene TRBJ1-5, with D maybe TRBD1 (5 bases). This CDR3 spans 15 amino acids. V was cut by 0 bases and J by 7 bases, with 13 bases left in between. Germline-derived CDR1 and CDR2 are LGHNT and FRNRAP. In DNA, the CDR3 is TGTGCTAGTGGTTTGGTCGGCAGGGCACCACAGCCCCAGCATTTT. Residues: CASGLVGRAPQPQHF.

This chain uses TRBV10-3 with TRBJ2-7; TRBD1 matches 9 bases. Unmatched junction bases numbered 10, after V lost 4 bases and J lost 0 bases. Germline CDR1 and CDR2: ENHRY and SYGVKD. The CDR3 consists of 17 residues. The CDR3 sequence is CAISGDLPGQGSYEQYF. The CDR3 nucleotides are TGTGCCATCAGTGGAGACCTCCCGGGACAGGGCTCCTACGAGCAGTACTTC.

This rearrangement joins TRBV23-1 to TRBJ2-2; 8 positions match TRBD1. TRBV23-1 is designated an ORF whose function remains uncertain. V shed 4 bases and J 6 bases; nucleotides not matched to a gene: 22. The CDR3 extends over 20 amino acids. This CDR3 reads CASSPVSPRTGKMVPGELFF. DNA for the CDR3: TGCGCCAGCAGTCCCGTCTCGCCTCGGACAGGGAAGATGGTCCCCGGGGAGCTGTTTTTT.

The genes are TRBV7-6 and TRBJ2-7, with 9 bases aligning to TRBD1. The J segment lost 3 bases and the V segment lost 3 bases, leaving 3 bases of the junction unmatched. Germline lookup yields CDR1 SGHVS and CDR2 FNYEAQ. CDR3 length: 14 residues. The chain's CDR3 is CASSLAGQGYEQYF. CDR3 nucleotide sequence: TGTGCCAGCAGCTTGGCGGGACAGGGCTACGAGCAGTACTTC.

The chain has TRBV18 and TRBJ2-1, with 7 bases that match TRBD2. CDR1 and CDR2 (germline): KGHSH, LQKENI. V gave up 5 bases and J gave up 4 bases; unmatched junction bases: 2. This CDR3 contains 13 residues. CDR3 loop: CASSSGEYNEQFF. The CDR3 nucleotides read TGTGCCAGCTCAAGCGGGGAATACAATGAGCAGTTCTTC.

J is TRBJ1-1 and V is TRBV11-3; D unclear. Looked up from germline, CDR1 is SGHNT and CDR2 is YENEEA. V shed 3 bases and J shed 5 bases, with 19 bases lying between them. This CDR3 spans 16 amino acids. CDR3 in DNA: TGTGCCAGCAGCTTGAGGGTCGGGCCGGGAGATACTGAAGCTTTCTTT. Its protein is CASSLRVGPGDTEAFF. Supplemented by reference TRBV11-3 and TRBJ1-1, the full variable domain reads EAGVVQSPRYKIIEKKQPVAFWCNPISGHNTLYWYLQNLGQGPELLIRYENEEAVDDSQLPKDRFSAERLKGVDSTLKIQPAELGDSAVYLCASSLRVGPGDTEAFFGQGTRLTVV.

V is TRBV5-4 and J is TRBJ2-1; D is unresolved. The V gene's germline CDR1 is SGHNT and CDR2 YYREEE (reference sequence). The CDR3 has 17 residues. V was trimmed by 0 bases and J by 0 bases, leaving 13 bases between them. The CDR3 DNA sequence: TGTGCCAGCAGCTTGGGACATGCACGTTCCTCCTACAATGAGCAGTTCTTC. Translation: CASSLGHARSSYNEQFF.

The rearrangement links TRBV30 to TRBJ2-3; 7 bases are shared with TRBD1. V was clipped by 5 bases and J by 2 bases; unmatched bases: 7. CDR1 and CDR2 (germline): GTSNPN, SVGIG (reference sequence). This CDR3 has 14 amino acids. CDR3 sequence: CAWVQGVFTDTQYF. The CDR3 DNA follows: TGTGCCTGGGTTCAGGGGGTGTTCACAGATACGCAGTATTTT.